The following is a TCR beta chain sequence with its context. Naive CD8 isolation took CD45RO-negative cells positively selected for CCR7 and excluded terminally differentiated effector memory CD45RA+ cells. The data were obtained in a study of shared clonotypes between healthy human individuals. The method was immunoSEQ multiplex PCR; TCRdb's version includes in-frame clones alone and lacks a portion of them. The sample has about 590,000 clones, about 95% seen once; the top ten hold around 0.097%. From germline, CDR1 is MDHEN and CDR2 SYDVKM. With 5 bases removed from V and 2 bases from J, the gap between germline ends came to 7 bases. CDR3 length: 13 amino acids.

Sequencing was done on a sample of naive CD8+ T cells sorted from blood. The chain couples TRBV28 to TRBJ2-1; no definite D call. The TCR comes from a young woman in good health. CDR3 amino acids: CASSRATYNEQFF. The CDR3 nucleotides are TGTGCCAGCAGTCGAGCAACCTACAATGAGCAGTTCTTC.